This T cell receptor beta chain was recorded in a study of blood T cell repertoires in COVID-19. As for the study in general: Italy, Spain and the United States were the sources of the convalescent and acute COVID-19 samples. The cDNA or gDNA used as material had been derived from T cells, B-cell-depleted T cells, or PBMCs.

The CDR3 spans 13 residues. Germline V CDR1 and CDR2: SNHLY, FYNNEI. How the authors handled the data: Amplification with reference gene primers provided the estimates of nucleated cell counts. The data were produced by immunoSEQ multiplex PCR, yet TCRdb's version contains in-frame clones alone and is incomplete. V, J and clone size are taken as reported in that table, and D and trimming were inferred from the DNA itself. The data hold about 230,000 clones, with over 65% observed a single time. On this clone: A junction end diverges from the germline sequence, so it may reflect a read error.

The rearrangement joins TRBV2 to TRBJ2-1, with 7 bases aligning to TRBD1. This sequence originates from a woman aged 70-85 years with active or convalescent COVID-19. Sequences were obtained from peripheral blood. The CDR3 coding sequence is TGTGCCAGCAGGGAAGAGGGGGCTATTGAGCAGTTCTTC. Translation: CASREEGAIEQFF.